This T cell receptor (beta chain) stems from a study of cytotoxic CD8 clonotypes in ibrutinib-treated CLL. Generated by immunoSEQ multiplex PCR, the TCRdb table keeps only in-frame clones and is missing some. The table has approximately 50,000 clones, around 68% seen once. The CDR3 sequence is 14 residues long. V was pared by 7 bases and J by 0 bases, with 10 bases between. The germline gives CDR1 SNHLY, CDR2 FYNNEI. This chain joins TRBV2 and TRBJ1-5; D remains unclear. This material consisted of PBMCs, taken after 12 months of ibrutinib treatment. The receptor was isolated from a human donor with chronic lymphocytic leukemia. Written as DNA, the CDR3 is TGTGCCAGCATCGCGGCTAATAGCAATCAGCCCCAGCATTTT. As protein: CASIAANSNQPQHF.